These 7 T cell receptor beta chains were sequenced from one sample in a study of neurological immune-mediated disorders. One entry per CDR3 protein results from TCRdb running MiXCR on the 5' RACE reads. The table includes about 46,000 distinct CDR3 sequences, around 2% detected once. Sequencing was done on a sample of PBMCs. Receptors originate from a woman aged 40 to 49 with multiple sclerosis.

The chain carries TRBV15 and TRBJ2-2, with a weak D call TRBD1 (6 bases). Deletions cut 4 bases from V and 5 bases from J, with 14 bases between. This CDR3 is 15 amino acids long. Per the germline V gene, CDR1 is LNHNV and CDR2 is YYDKDF (reference sequence). The CDR3 nucleotides read TGTGCCACCAGCACACACAGGGATGGAACCGGGGAGCTGTTTTTT. Its translation is CATSTHRDGTGELFF.

In this sample, this clonotype turned up many times. V usage is TRBV20-1 and J usage is TRBJ2-3, with D possibly being TRBD2 (6 bases). The CDR3 sequence is 14 residues long. CDR1 DFQATT and CDR2 SNEGSKA come from the germline V gene (reference sequence). Trimming took off 3 bases at V and 1 base at J, with 11 bases between the two ends. CDR3 residues: CSAREGEGTDTQYF. CDR3 sequence (DNA): TGCAGTGCTAGGGAAGGGGAGGGCACAGATACGCAGTATTTT.

The table lists this clonotype with many counts. The CDR3 spells CASSQLGQSEAFF. DNA of the CDR3: TGTGCCAGCAGCCAACTTGGACAATCTGAAGCTTTCTTT. J is TRBJ1-1 and V is TRBV3-1; perhaps TRBD1 as D (5 bases). This CDR3 has 13 residues. Trimming pared 2 bases from V and 6 bases from J, leaving 10 bases between. Germline V gene data show CDR1 as LGHDT and CDR2 as YNNKEL (reference sequence).

This clonotype was recorded at least ten times. The J gene is TRBJ2-5, the V gene TRBV7-2; 9 nucleotides match TRBD1. Germline values: CDR1 SGHTA, CDR2 FQGNSA. V shed 4 bases and J 4 bases; nucleotides not matched to a gene: 19. The CDR3 has 19 residues. The DNA for the CDR3 is TGTGCCAGCAGCTGGCTCGGTCCCGGGACAGGGATCGGAGGAGAGACCCAGTACTTC. It encodes CASSWLGPGTGIGGETQYF.

This clonotype was found many times. This rearrangement joins TRBV3-1 to TRBJ1-1; D is ambiguous. Germline V gene sequence: CDR1 LGHDT, CDR2 YNNKEL (reference sequence). This CDR3 is 14 amino acids long. V lost 5 bases and J 6 bases, leaving 16 bases between the germline ends. The CDR3 loop reads CASSKVPLLPEAFF. In DNA form, the CDR3 reads TGTGCCAGCAGCAAGGTCCCTTTACTCCCTGAAGCTTTCTTT.

The sample holds many counts of this clonotype. The V gene is TRBV3-1, the J gene TRBJ2-5; possibly TRBD1 for D (5 bases). Trimming took 4 bases from V and 4 from J, leaving 13 bases between them. Per the germline V gene, CDR1 is LGHDT and CDR2 is YNNKEL (reference sequence). The CDR3 consists of 14 residues. CDR3: CASSPSTGRETQYF. The CDR3 region has the DNA TGTGCCAGCAGCCCCTCAACAGGAAGAGAGACCCAGTACTTC.

There are many counts of this clonotype. This chain uses TRBV3-1 with TRBJ2-2; D remains ambiguous. This CDR3 contains 14 residues. V lost 4 bases and J 5 bases, leaving 11 bases between the germline ends. Germline V gene sequence: CDR1 LGHDT, CDR2 YNNKEL (reference sequence). CDR3 nucleotide sequence: TGTGCCAGCAGCCGGGCGGTCGGAACCGGGGAGCTGTTTTTT. Protein product: CASSRAVGTGELFF.